This is a list of T cell receptor beta chains from one sample in a study of shared clonotypes between healthy human individuals. Using immunoSEQ multiplex PCR, the repertoire was profiled, and TCRdb retains in-frame clones only, with some absent. The sample records roughly 2 million clones, 90% to 95% being singletons. Sample: naive CD4+ T cells sorted from blood. Source of these receptors: a man younger than 35 in good health. Each CDR3 is given with its conserved first and last residue. Fields, in order: V gene, CDR3 protein.

TRBV7-2,CASSLNGFRFEQYF
TRBV7-9,CASSLVGSLPGELFF
TRBV6-5,CASSVTGTPYEQYF
TRBV1,CTSGKTPNTEAFF
TRBV30,CAWSYGGGNEKLFF
TRBV6-1,CASSESVNSNTEAFF
TRBV4-3,CASSQRTGQATNEKLFF
TRBV27,CASSLWGKSYEQYF
TRBV10-3,CAISESTSGNTIYF
TRBV7-9,CASSQAGSSYNEQFF
TRBV5-1,CASSFPGSGELFF
TRBV6-1,CASSEAATSGYTGELFF
TRBV5-6,CASSLSAGGRNQPQHF
TRBV27,CASRTGPYEQYF
TRBV7-9,CASSYSSYEQYF
TRBV6-1,CASSEAFWDDYTF
TRBV18,CASSDSGREPQHF
TRBV30,CAWDGWPNEKLFF
TRBV9,CASSVIAGNTGELFF
TRBV10-3,CAISESGRSNTEAFF
TRBV4-3,CASSQDRLAGYNEQFF
TRBV9,CASSNGQGRNTEAFF
TRBV19,CASRWTEGVVSEQFF
TRBV27,CASSLYRVSASPLHF
TRBV19,CAVRTYGDNQPQHF
TRBV10-3,CAITGRGKNTEAFF
TRBV5-4,CASSLLAGGPEKTQYF
TRBV18,CASSTGGQETQYF
TRBV5-1,CASSATSGKLDTQYF
TRBV29-1,CSVGTAAYSGANVLTF
TRBV5-6,CASSPRGTVYNEQFF
TRBV6-6,CASSASIASTDTQYF
TRBV9,CASSRLDAGYEQYF
TRBV2,CASSAGQGGNIQYF
TRBV6-1,CASSDGTGGYETQYF
TRBV9,CASSVGRGPGTDTQYF
TRBV5-1,CASSLYFGSGTDTQYF
TRBV30,CAWSSGTKETQYF
TRBV6-1,CASSATGVGYTF
TRBV6-5,CASSYSDRVGQPQHF
TRBV5-1,CASSPSGDRGYYGYTF
TRBV2,CASSEAPSGSPLHF
TRBV18,CASSPPGNTEAFF
TRBV27,CATKRLGVSPLHF
TRBV5-1,CASSFLGTSGGLGEQFF
TRBV18,CASSPPLAGGPDTQYF
TRBV6-5,CASRLGETQYF
TRBV30,CAWSPLVGGVGYTF
TRBV10-3,CAIRGVSRDTQYF
TRBV6-5,CASKLAGPYEQYF
TRBV19,CASSSTGLNEKLFF
TRBV12-2,CASRFLYEQYF
TRBV28,CASSASGGTDTQYF
TRBV6-5,CASSYGTGFDYGYTF
TRBV21-1,CASSKYAEAFF